The present T cell receptor beta chain was sequenced within a study of cytomegalovirus exposure and HLA in healthy donors. Study-wide background: In an early release, HLA-typed donors contributed about 80 million unique TCR sequences. Among approximately 390 genotyped donors, approximately 80% fell in the Caucasian-associated ancestry cluster. Study outcomes and limitations: What TCR beta sequences reportedly achieved was accurate prediction of HLA-A and HLA-B alleles in most subjects.

Notes on this clone: What it binds is not known.

In nominal health when sampled, donors likely had unrecorded immune exposures nonetheless. PCR employed 60 Vbeta and 13 Jbeta primers. Profiled with immunoSEQ multiplex PCR; TCRdb holds only in-frame clones, not every one. Counted here are more than 150,000 clones, approximately 88% occurring once; the ten biggest clones make up 0.38%. Germline V lookup: CDR1 MNHEY, CDR2 SVGAGI. The CDR3 is 12 residues long. Trimming took 5 bases from V and 7 from J, leaving 9 bases between them. Sequencing used PBMCs. The chain is built from TRBV6-5 and TRBJ2-1; maybe TRBD1 (6 bases). This clonotype originated in a boy aged 2 to 9 in good health and CMV-seronegative. CDR3 sequence: CASSRTENEQFF. Here the CDR3 DNA reads TGTGCCAGCAGTAGGACAGAGAATGAGCAGTTCTTC.